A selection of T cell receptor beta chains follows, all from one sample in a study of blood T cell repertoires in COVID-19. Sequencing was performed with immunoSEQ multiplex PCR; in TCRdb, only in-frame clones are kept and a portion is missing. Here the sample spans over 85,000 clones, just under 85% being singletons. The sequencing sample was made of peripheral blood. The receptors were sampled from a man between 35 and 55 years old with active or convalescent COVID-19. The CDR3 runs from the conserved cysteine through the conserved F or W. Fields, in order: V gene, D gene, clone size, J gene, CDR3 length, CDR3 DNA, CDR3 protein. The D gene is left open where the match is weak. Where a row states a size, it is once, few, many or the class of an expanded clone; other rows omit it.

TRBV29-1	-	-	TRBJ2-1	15	TGCAGCACCCCTGCTGGACAGAGCTCCTACAATGAGCAGTTCTTC	CSTPAGQSSYNEQFF
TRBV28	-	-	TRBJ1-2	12	TGTGCCAGCAGTCCGTCGCGTCCTGGCTACACCTTC	CASSPSRPGYTF
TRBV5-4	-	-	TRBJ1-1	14	TGTGCCAGCAGCTTGGACCAGACAGGCACTGAAGCTTTCTTT	CASSLDQTGTEAFF
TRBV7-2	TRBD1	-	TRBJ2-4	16	TGTGCCAGCAGCCAACTGACAGGGTCGGCCAAAAACATTCAGTACTTC	CASSQLTGSAKNIQYF
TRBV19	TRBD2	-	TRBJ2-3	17	TGTGCCAGTAGTATGGGACTAGCGGGGGCTCGGGCAGATACGCAGTATTTT	CASSMGLAGARADTQYF
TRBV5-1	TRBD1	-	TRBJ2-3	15	TGCGCCAGCAGCTTGGTACAGGGGAACACAGATACGCAGTATTTT	CASSLVQGNTDTQYF
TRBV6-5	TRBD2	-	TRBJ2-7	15	TGTGCCAGCAGTAGGACTAGCGGGGCCTTCGGCGAGCAGTACTTC	CASSRTSGAFGEQYF
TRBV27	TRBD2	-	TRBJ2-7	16	TGTGCCAGCAGTTTATCATGGGCTAGCGGGGGTTACGAGCAGTACTTC	CASSLSWASGGYEQYF
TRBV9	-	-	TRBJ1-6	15	TGTGCCAGCACCCAGACGGGGGGTGATAATTCACCCCTCCACTTT	CASTQTGGDNSPLHF
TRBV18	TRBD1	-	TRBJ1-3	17	TGTGCCAGCTCATCCTCCAGGACAGGGAACTCTGGAAACACCATATATTTT	CASSSSRTGNSGNTIYF
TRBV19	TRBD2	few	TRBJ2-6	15	TGTGCCAGTAGTTCCGGGGGGGCTGGGGCCAACGTCCTGACTTTC	CASSSGGAGANVLTF
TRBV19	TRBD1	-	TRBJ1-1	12	TGTGCCAGTAGTACACAGGGGTGGAAGGCTTTCTTT	CASSTQGWKAFF
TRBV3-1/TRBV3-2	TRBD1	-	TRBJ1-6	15	TGTGCCAGCAGCCAAGTGACAGGGGGAAATTCACCCCTCCACTTT	CASSQVTGGNSPLHF
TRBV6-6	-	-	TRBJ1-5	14	TGTGCCAACAACGGGACATATAGCAATCAGCCCCAGCATTTT	CANNGTYSNQPQHF
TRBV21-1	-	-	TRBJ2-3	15	TGTGCCAGCAGCCTATGGACTAGCGGGGAGGATACGCAGTATTTT	CASSLWTSGEDTQYF
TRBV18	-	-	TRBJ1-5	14	TGTGCCAGCTCACCCGGACAGCCGGTGGGGCCCCAGCATTTT	CASSPGQPVGPQHF
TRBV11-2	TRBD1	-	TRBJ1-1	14	TGTGCCAGCAGCTCGGGACAGGGGAACACTGAAGCTTTCTTT	CASSSGQGNTEAFF
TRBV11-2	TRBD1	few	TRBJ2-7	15	TGTGCCAGCAGCTTTGGGGACAGGGGCACCTACGAGCAGTACTTC	CASSFGDRGTYEQYF
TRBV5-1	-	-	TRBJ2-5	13	TGCGCCAGCAGAACCGGGGACCAAGAGACCCAGTACTTC	CASRTGDQETQYF
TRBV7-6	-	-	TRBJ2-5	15	TGTGCCAGCAGCCCGAGGGACTCCGGTTGGGAGACCCAGTACTTC	CASSPRDSGWETQYF
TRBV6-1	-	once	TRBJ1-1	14	TGTGCCAGCAGTGAAGGAGGCAGTTATACTGAAGCTTTCTTT	CASSEGGSYTEAFF